This entry lists 25 T cell receptor beta chains sequenced from one sample in a study of blood T cell repertoires in COVID-19. Measured with immunoSEQ multiplex PCR; TCRdb has only the in-frame clones, and not every one. The table lists approximately 190,000 clones, less than 90% of them singletons, with around 21% in the top ten. Sequenced sample: peripheral blood. These receptors were collected from a human donor in a cohort sampled during active COVID-19.

The sample holds one count of this clone. The V and J genes are TRBV5-1 and TRBJ2-1, with TRBD1 as a possible D gene (6 bases). This CDR3 has 15 residues. The V gene's germline CDR1 is SGHRS and CDR2 YFSETQ. Trimming shortened V by 4 bases and J by 3 bases, and 14 bases separated the two germline ends. The CDR3 loop reads CASSRRQDHYNEQFF. The CDR3 DNA sequence: TGCGCCAGCAGCAGAAGACAGGACCACTACAATGAGCAGTTCTTC.

The rearrangement links TRBV14 to TRBJ2-3; TRBD2 matches 7 bases. Germline CDR1 reads SGHDN; CDR2 reads FVKESK. The V segment lost 2 bases and the J segment 0 bases; nucleotides outside the gene matches: 5. The CDR3 is 16 amino acids. DNA of the CDR3: TGTGCCAGCAGCCAATGGCTAGCGGCTAGCACAGATACGCAGTATTTT. Translation: CASSQWLAASTDTQYF.

The V gene is TRBV30, the J gene TRBJ2-7; tentatively, D is TRBD1 (6 bases). Germline CDR1 and CDR2: GTSNPN and SVGIG (reference sequence). CDR3 length equals 12 residues. Trimming left V 7 bases short and J 1 base short, with 11 bases between. The CDR3 here is CAFRTASYEQYF. In DNA, the CDR3 is TGTGCCTTTCGGACAGCATCCTACGAGCAGTACTTC.

V gene TRBV5-1 combines with J gene TRBJ1-4; 9 nucleotides align to TRBD1. V dropped 7 bases and J dropped 8; count of bases not matched to a gene: 9. CDR3 length equals 14 residues. The V gene's germline CDR1 is SGHRS and CDR2 YFSETQ. The CDR3 here is CASATGGGREKLFF. As DNA, the CDR3 is TGCGCCAGCGCAACAGGGGGCGGGCGAGAAAAACTGTTTTTT.

The chain is built from TRBV27 and TRBJ2-5; 7 bases agree with TRBD1. This CDR3 is 17 amino acids long. With V trimmed by 5 bases and J by 3 bases, 15 bases remained unmatched. Per the germline V gene, CDR1 is MNHEY and CDR2 is SMNVEV (reference sequence). Here the CDR3 reads CASSRTGFFGTEETQYF. For the CDR3, the DNA is TGTGCCAGCAGTAGGACAGGATTTTTTGGTACTGAAGAGACCCAGTACTTC.

The chain links TRBV5-1 to TRBJ2-5; no clear D. The germline gives CDR1 SGHRS, CDR2 YFSETQ. Between the trimmed V and J ends, which lost 0 bases and 0 bases, there was a span of 6 bases. CDR3 length equals 14 residues. The CDR3: CASSLALYQETQYF. The CDR3 bases are TGCGCCAGCAGCTTGGCCCTGTACCAAGAGACCCAGTACTTC.

This chain uses TRBV6-5 with TRBJ2-5, with D possibly TRBD2 on 5 matching bases. Per the germline V gene, CDR1 is MNHEY and CDR2 is SVGAGI. The CDR3 sequence is 13 residues long. V was cut by 5 bases and J by 2 bases, with 9 bases left in between. Here the CDR3 DNA reads TGTGCCAGCAGTCGGGGTTGGCAAGAGACCCAGTACTTC. This sequence encodes CASSRGWQETQYF.

This clone was seen repeatedly, ten times or more. J is TRBJ2-3 and V is TRBV11-2, with D hard to call. Trimming took 3 bases from V and 6 from J, leaving 13 bases between them. The CDR3 runs to 14 residues. Germline assignment: CDR1 SGHAT and CDR2 FQNNGV. The CDR3 region has the DNA TGTGCCAGCAGCTTTGCTACTATGGCGGATACGCAGTATTTT. The encoded protein is CASSFATMADTQYF.

The chain employs TRBV27 and TRBJ2-5; TRBD2 agrees at 7 bases. CDR3 length equals 16 residues. V shed 3 bases, J shed 0 bases, and the junction held 7 bases outside the gene matches. CDR1 is MNHEY and CDR2 is SMNVEV in the germline V gene (reference sequence). CDR3 sequence (DNA): TGTGCCAGCAGTTTTGCTCGGGGGGAGTACCAAGAGACCCAGTACTTC. It yields the protein CASSFARGEYQETQYF.

This CDR3 is CATSRDEWGGGDTQYF. The CDR3 region has the DNA TGTGCCACCAGCAGAGATGAATGGGGGGGCGGTGATACGCAGTATTTT. The V gene is TRBV15, the J gene TRBJ2-3; weak D call: TRBD2 (7 bases). This CDR3 has 16 amino acids. Trimming pared 0 bases from V and 6 bases from J, leaving 16 bases between. The germline CDR1 and CDR2 sequences are LNHNV and YYDKDF (reference sequence).

The chain uses TRBV11-3 and TRBJ1-1; D unclear. The ends were cut back, 3 bases at V and 4 bases at J, with 9 bases in the middle. Germline V lookup: CDR1 SGHNT, CDR2 YENEEA. The CDR3 contains 13 residues. The CDR3 here is CASSFTGSTEAFF. CDR3 DNA sequence: TGTGCCAGCAGCTTCACCGGGAGCACTGAAGCTTTCTTT.

The V gene is TRBV28, the J gene TRBJ1-4; D perhaps matches TRBD1 (6 bases). Germline CDR1 and CDR2: MDHEN and SYDVKM. Trimming stripped 7 bases from V and 7 bases from J, with 16 bases between. This CDR3 has 14 amino acids. Here the CDR3 DNA reads TGTGCCAGCATTCGGTCGGACAGCCGTGAAAAACTGTTTTTT. Protein: CASIRSDSREKLFF.

This chain uses TRBV27 with TRBJ1-6; 12 positions agree with TRBD1. Trimming removed 1 base from V and 5 bases from J; junction bases left unmatched: 9. Germline V gives CDR1 MNHEY, CDR2 SMNVEV (reference sequence). The CDR3 covers 19 residues. In nucleotides, the CDR3 is TGTGCCAGCAGTTTATTGGGACAGGGGGCCCAGGTAGATAATTCACCCCTCCACTTT. As protein: CASSLLGQGAQVDNSPLHF.

The V call is TRBV27, the J call TRBJ1-5, with a possible D match to TRBD1 (6 bases). Per the germline V gene, CDR1 is MNHEY and CDR2 is SMNVEV (reference sequence). V lost 5 bases and J lost 5, with 10 bases in between. The CDR3 has 13 residues. CDR3 amino acids: CASSRNRDQPQHF. CDR3 in DNA: TGTGCCAGCAGTCGCAACAGGGATCAGCCCCAGCATTTT.

The rearrangement uses TRBV5-1 and TRBJ1-1; no firm D call. From germline, CDR1 is SGHRS and CDR2 YFSETQ. Trimming removed 5 bases from V and 3 bases from J, with 5 bases in between. This CDR3 region has 11 residues. The CDR3 DNA sequence: TGCGCCAGCAGACTGTACACTGAAGCTTTCTTT. Translating gives CASRLYTEAFF.

The rearrangement links TRBV9 to TRBJ1-6, with 7 bases identical to TRBD1. The CDR3 sequence is 15 residues long. Germline CDR1 and CDR2: SGDLS and YYNGEE. V was clipped by 0 bases and J by 7 bases; unmatched bases: 4. CDR3 residues: CASSVGVGGNSPLHF. As DNA, the CDR3 is TGTGCCAGCAGCGTAGGGGTAGGGGGCAATTCACCCCTCCACTTT. Combining the CDR3 with reference TRBV9 and TRBJ1-6 gives the whole variable domain DSGVTQTPKHLITATGQRVTLRCSPRSGDLSVYWYQQSLDQGLQFLIQYYNGEERAKGNILERFSAQQFPDLHSELNLSSLELGDSALYFCASSVGVGGNSPLHFGNGTRLTVT.

This chain links TRBV10-3 with TRBJ1-6; D is perhaps TRBD1 (6 bases). Looked up from germline, CDR1 is ENHRY and CDR2 is SYGVKD. V was cut by 4 bases and J by 7 bases, with 11 bases left in between. This CDR3 comprises 14 residues. The CDR3 sequence is CAISGTGTNSPLHF. CDR3 DNA: TGTGCCATCAGTGGAACAGGGACGAATTCACCCCTCCACTTT.

This clone was seen a single time. CDR3 bases: TGTGCCACCCGTGGAATGGCGGTTGATACGCAGTATTTT. Protein: CATRGMAVDTQYF. The chain carries TRBV24-1 and TRBJ2-3; D gene uncertain. The CDR3 length is 13 residues. CDR1 and CDR2 (germline): KGHDR, SFDVKD. V lost 9 bases and J 6 bases, leaving 15 bases between the germline ends.

The CDR3 nucleotides read TGTGCCAGCAGCTTAGATCCCAGGGAGACCCAGTACTTC. The encoded protein is CASSLDPRETQYF. The chain is built from TRBV11-2 and TRBJ2-5; D gene unclear. The CDR3 consists of 13 residues. Germline V gene lookup returns CDR1 SGHAT and CDR2 FQNNGV. Trimming took off 0 bases at V and 5 bases at J, with 7 bases between the two ends.

This rearrangement joins TRBV27 to TRBJ2-1, with D unclear. Germline values: CDR1 MNHEY, CDR2 SMNVEV (reference sequence). V was trimmed by 3 bases and J by 2 bases, leaving 14 bases between them. This CDR3 has 16 amino acids. Written as DNA, the CDR3 is TGTGCCAGCAGTTTTTTGTTGGCAGGAACCTACAATGAGCAGTTCTTC. It translates to CASSFLLAGTYNEQFF.

V gene TRBV5-1 combines with J gene TRBJ2-7, with 7 positions matching TRBD1. Germline V gene data show CDR1 as SGHRS and CDR2 as YFSETQ. The CDR3 loop spans 16 amino acids. V was pared by 6 bases and J by 4 bases, with 16 bases of the junction left unmatched. CDR3 protein: CASIPCPDREIYEQYV. Written as DNA, the CDR3 is TGCGCCAGCATACCCTGCCCCGACAGGGAAATTTACGAGCAGTACGTC.

The chain is built from TRBV27 and TRBJ1-6; TRBD1 matches 7 bases. The trim removed 1 base at V and 6 bases at J, leaving 6 bases unmatched. The CDR3 spans 16 residues. Germline V lookup: CDR1 MNHEY, CDR2 SMNVEV (reference sequence). The CDR3 DNA reads TGTGCCAGCAGTTTATTAGGGACAGTCCCTAATTCACCCCTCCACTTT. Translation: CASSLLGTVPNSPLHF.

Turning to this clone: Other DNA sequences from this sample encode an identical CDR3 as well. The genes are TRBV19 and TRBJ2-5; 7 bases match TRBD1. The CDR3 has 14 amino acids. Per germline, CDR1 LNHDA and CDR2 SQIVND (reference sequence). Trimming at V came to 4 bases and at J to 5 bases, leaving 7 bases not matched to a gene. CDR3 sequence: CASSSPGQRETQYF. Written as DNA, the CDR3 is TGTGCCAGTAGTAGTCCGGGACAGAGGGAGACCCAGTACTTC.

Here the CDR3 reads CASSLFRGAETQYF. CDR3 DNA: TGTGCCAGCAGCTTATTTCGAGGAGCAGAGACCCAGTACTTC. The chain couples TRBV7-8 to TRBJ2-5, with D hard to call. Trimming removed 2 bases from V and 4 bases from J, with 11 bases in between. The germline gives CDR1 SGHVS, CDR2 FQNEAQ. The CDR3 is 14 amino acids.

This clone came up once. The chain employs TRBV5-1 and TRBJ2-3; TRBD2 matches 13 bases. The CDR3 consists of 16 residues. Germline V gene data show CDR1 as SGHRS and CDR2 as YFSETQ. The junction had 8 bases not matched to a gene; V was cut back by 4 bases and J by 6 bases. The DNA of the CDR3 is TGCGCCAGCAGCCCCGGACTAGCGGGAGTTCTTGATACGCAGTATTTT. Its protein is CASSPGLAGVLDTQYF.